A single sample is the source of the 30 T cell receptor beta chains below, sequenced in a study of blood T cells in healthy people across ages. A second PCR of about 7 to 11 cycles used a sample-barcoded 5' primer and a J-beta primer mix. In TCRdb, the 5' RACE reads were re-called with MiXCR into one record per CDR3 protein. Of roughly 500,000 distinct CDR3 sequences in the sample, roughly 29% are singletons; the top ten hold about 18%. Sequencing was carried out using blood. These receptors came from a woman between 65 and 79 years old in good health.

The table lists this clonotype with a few counts. The chain couples TRBV7-2 to TRBJ2-5; 12 nucleotides align to TRBD1. Germline trimming cut 6 bases from V and 3 bases from J; bases unmatched to any gene: 8. Germline V gene sequence: CDR1 SGHTA, CDR2 FQGNSA. The CDR3 loop spans 16 amino acids. The CDR3 DNA reads as TGTGCCAGCAGTTTATCCGGGACAGGGGGCAAAGAGACCCAGTACTTC. Protein: CASSLSGTGGKETQYF.

In this sample, this clonotype turned up a few times. V and J are TRBV7-2 and TRBJ2-2; TRBD2 aligns across 10 bases. J gave up 5 bases and V 1 base, and 4 bases lay outside the gene matches. CDR3 length equals 16 residues. Germline V CDR1 and CDR2: SGHTA, FQGNSA. For the CDR3, the DNA is TGTGCCAGCAGCTTAGGGGCTAGCGGGGGAACCGGGGAGCTGTTTTTT. Translating gives CASSLGASGGTGELFF.

This CDR3 reads CASSIQGKGYTF. CDR3 in DNA: TGTGCCAGCAGCATACAGGGGAAGGGCTACACCTTC. The rearrangement uses TRBV7-9 and TRBJ1-2, with 7 bases matching TRBD1. V trimming: 5 bases; J trimming: 8 bases; junction bases outside the gene matches: 5. This CDR3 region has 12 residues. The germline V gene has CDR1 SEHNR and CDR2 FQNEAQ (reference sequence). The whole variable domain, remainder taken from reference TRBV7-9 and TRBJ1-2, is DTGVSQNPRHKITKRGQNVTFRCDPISEHNRLYWYRQTLGQGPEFLTYFQNEAQLEKSRLLSDRFSAERPKGSFSTLEIQRTEQGDSAMYLCASSIQGKGYTFGSGTRLTVV.

The chain uses TRBV29-1 and TRBJ2-7, with a tentative D call TRBD1 (6 bases). Germline V gene sequence: CDR1 SQVTM, CDR2 ANQGSEA. The V gene lost 7 bases and the J gene lost 3 bases, with 10 bases spanning the gap. This CDR3 contains 11 residues. The CDR3 coding sequence is TGCAGCGCAGGACAGAACTACGAGCAGTACTTC. It codes for CSAGQNYEQYF.

V usage is TRBV12-5 and J usage is TRBJ2-5, with a weak D call TRBD2 (5 bases). The end of the DNA is better explained by TRBJ2-7, so the J call may be wrong. This CDR3 is 12 amino acids long. CDR1 is LGHNT and CDR2 is FRNRAP in the germline V gene. This chain's CDR3 is CASGLGSGEQYF. In DNA form, the CDR3 reads TGTGCTAGTGGTTTGGGAAGCGGCGAGCAGTACTTC.

This clonotype was picked up many times. This chain connects TRBV7-2 to TRBJ2-5; the D call may be TRBD1 or TRBD2 (6 bases each). CDR3 size: 13 residues. Per germline, CDR1 SGHTA and CDR2 FQGNSA. The germline V and J ends were trimmed by 5 bases and 1 base, with 8 bases remaining between them. The CDR3 DNA sequence: TGTGCCAGCAGCGGGGGGCGCCAAGAGACCCAGTACTTC. Protein product: CASSGGRQETQYF.

The chain couples TRBV7-2 to TRBJ2-7; D tentatively reads TRBD1 or TRBD2 (6 bases each). Looked up from germline, CDR1 is SGHTA and CDR2 is FQGNSA. The germline V and J ends were trimmed by 1 base and 6 bases, with 13 bases remaining between them. This CDR3 comprises 14 residues. The CDR3 region is CASSLVGGKSEQYF. The DNA for the CDR3 is TGTGCCAGCAGCTTAGTAGGGGGGAAGAGCGAGCAGTACTTC.

This clonotype was observed a few times. The chain has TRBV10-3 and TRBJ2-7; 7 bases are shared with TRBD1. V lost 4 bases and J lost 6; bases outside the gene matches: 6. Germline V lookup: CDR1 ENHRY, CDR2 SYGVKD. The CDR3 is made up of 13 amino acids. CDR3 sequence: CAISARQGSEQYF. The CDR3 DNA reads TGTGCCATCAGTGCCCGACAGGGTTCCGAGCAGTACTTC.

This clonotype was counted a few times. The chain uses TRBV13 and TRBJ2-4, with D perhaps given as TRBD1 or TRBD2 (6 bases each). From germline, CDR1 is PRHDT and CDR2 FYEKMQ (reference sequence). V lost 5 bases and J 8 bases, leaving 16 bases between the germline ends. The CDR3 runs 14 residues. The CDR3 protein is CASSLRRRGDIQYF. CDR3 nucleotide sequence: TGTGCCAGCAGCCTACGCAGGAGGGGGGACATTCAGTACTTC.

The chain recombines TRBV6-2 or TRBV6-3 with TRBJ2-7, with TRBD2 matching 7 bases. CDR3 length equals 17 residues. Trimming cost V 3 bases and J 2 bases; bases outside gene matches: 13. Germline V gene data show CDR1 as MNHEY and CDR2 as SVGEGT. The CDR3 DNA is TGTGCCAGCAGTTATTCAGAGCGGGGCCAGATTCCCTACGAGCAGTACTTC. This translates into CASSYSERGQIPYEQYF.

The J gene is TRBJ1-1, the V gene TRBV12-3 or TRBV12-4, with 8 bases aligning to TRBD1. CDR3 length: 12 amino acids. J was trimmed by 9 bases and V by 2 bases; bases with no gene match: 2. CDR3 protein: CASSLQGAQAFF. The CDR3 coding sequence is TGTGCCAGCAGTTTACAGGGGGCGCAAGCTTTCTTT.

This chain uses TRBV6-2 or TRBV6-3 with TRBJ2-1; D is undetermined. CDR1 MNHEY and CDR2 SVGEGT come from the germline V gene. Trimming removed 0 bases from V and 3 bases from J, with 9 bases in between. This CDR3 has 15 residues. CDR3 residues: CASSYSQPGYNEQFF. The CDR3 coding sequence is TGTGCCAGCAGTTACTCTCAGCCTGGCTACAATGAGCAGTTCTTC.

Only a few counts were recorded for this clonotype. The chain is built from TRBV20-1 and TRBJ1-4, with D perhaps TRBD1 (5 bases). Germline V gene sequence: CDR1 DFQATT, CDR2 SNEGSKA (reference sequence). Trimming shortened V by 3 bases and J by 2 bases, and 7 bases separated the two germline ends. The CDR3 sequence is 13 residues long. DNA of the CDR3: TGCAGTGCTAGTCGGGGCACTAATGAAAAACTGTTTTTT. This gives the protein CSASRGTNEKLFF.

This clonotype was counted only a few times. The chain is built from TRBV11-2 and TRBJ2-3; D tentatively fits TRBD1 or TRBD2 (6 bases each). Germline V lookup: CDR1 SGHAT, CDR2 FQNNGV. V lost 2 bases to trimming and J lost 2 bases, with 17 bases between them. CDR3 length: 17 amino acids. CDR3 residues: CASSLRGVTGFTDTQYF. CDR3 sequence (DNA): TGTGCCAGCAGCTTAAGGGGGGTGACTGGCTTCACAGATACGCAGTATTTT.

This rearrangement joins TRBV5-6 to TRBJ2-5, with D perhaps matching TRBD1 or TRBD2 (5 bases each). Trimming cost V 4 bases and J 4 bases, with 20 bases left between them. The CDR3 sequence is 16 residues long. Germline assignment: CDR1 SGHDT and CDR2 YYEEEE. CDR3 region: CASSLGGRVYLETQYF. The CDR3 bases are TGTGCCAGCAGCCTCGGAGGCAGGGTGTACCTAGAGACCCAGTACTTC.

This clonotype was seen more than once but under ten times. V gene TRBV6-2 or TRBV6-3 combines with J gene TRBJ2-2, with 8 bases aligning to TRBD2. V lost 8 bases and J lost 0; bases outside the gene matches: 8. Germline V CDR1 and CDR2: MNHEY, SVGEGT. The CDR3 has 16 residues. CDR3: CASGRSGVANTGELFF. CDR3 DNA: TGTGCCAGCGGACGTAGCGGGGTGGCGAACACCGGGGAGCTGTTTTTT.

The rearrangement links TRBV4-3 to TRBJ1-2; D is perhaps TRBD1 (5 bases). Trimming shortened V by 3 bases and J by 4 bases, and 12 bases separated the two germline ends. Germline V gene data show CDR1 as LGHNA and CDR2 as YSLEER. This CDR3 contains 14 residues. DNA for the CDR3: TGCGCCAGCAGCCACCCGGGACTCAGCTATGGCTACACCTTC. Translating it yields CASSHPGLSYGYTF.

This clonotype has just a few counts. V usage is TRBV20-1 and J usage is TRBJ1-6; D perhaps matches TRBD1 (5 bases). CDR3 length: 16 residues. In germline, CDR1 is DFQATT, CDR2 SNEGSKA (reference sequence). Trimming took off 5 bases at V and 0 bases at J, with 14 bases between the two ends. The CDR3 DNA is TGCAGTGCTTCTAGCGGGGGAAGCTCCTATAATTCACCCCTCCACTTT. Translated, it gives CSASSGGSSYNSPLHF.

A remark on this clonotype: The junction and the germline gene differ at one end; a read error may be behind it. This sequence joins TRBV7-2 and TRBJ2-2; 7 nucleotides match TRBD1. The CDR3 spans 14 residues. CDR1 is SGHTA, CDR2 FQGNSA, per germline. The CDR3 protein is CANSTWDRTGELFF. As DNA, the CDR3 is TGTGCCAACAGCACCTGGGACAGAACCGGGGAGCTGTTTTTT.

This clonotype was detected only a few times. The chain joins TRBV4-2 to TRBJ2-7; D is uncertain. V shed 2 bases and J shed 12 bases, with 17 bases lying between them. Per germline, CDR1 LGHNA and CDR2 YNFKEQ. The CDR3 is made up of 13 amino acids. In DNA form, the CDR3 reads TGTGCCAGCAGCCAACCTGACAAGGCCCTTTCGTACTTC. Its protein product is CASSQPDKALSYF.

This clonotype occurred many times. This chain connects TRBV19 to TRBJ2-7; a possible D gene is TRBD1 (5 bases). V lost 9 bases, J lost 0 bases, and 9 bases lay in between. The CDR3 spans 12 residues. Germline V gives CDR1 LNHDA, CDR2 SQIVND (reference sequence). CDR3 DNA sequence: TGTGCCAGCAGCGACAGCTCCTACGAGCAGTACTTC. Amino acids: CASSDSSYEQYF.

This clonotype was found a few times. The V gene is TRBV3-1, the J gene TRBJ1-6; perhaps TRBD1 as D (5 bases). Trimming removed 5 bases from V and 11 bases from J, with 19 bases in between. CDR1 and CDR2 (germline): LGHDT, YNNKEL (reference sequence). The CDR3 has 15 residues. DNA for the CDR3: TGTGCCAGCAGCGAGGGGACGGCTCTCAAGACACCCCTCCACTTT. This encodes CASSEGTALKTPLHF.

The gene calls are TRBV7-9 and TRBJ1-6, with D hard to call. V lost 2 bases and J lost 3, with 8 bases in between. Germline values: CDR1 SEHNR, CDR2 FQNEAQ (reference sequence). This CDR3 contains 15 residues. Written as DNA, the CDR3 is TGTGCCAGCAGCTTATTCGGTGACTATAATTCACCCCTCCACTTT. This encodes CASSLFGDYNSPLHF.

The V call is TRBV20-1, the J call TRBJ2-3, with D possibly being TRBD1 (6 bases). Trimming pared 3 bases from V and 2 bases from J, leaving 18 bases between. CDR3 size: 16 residues. Germline CDR1 is DFQATT and CDR2 is SNEGSKA (reference sequence). CDR3: CSASTRWTEITDTQYF. The CDR3 DNA is TGCAGTGCTAGCACTCGATGGACAGAAATCACAGATACGCAGTATTTT.

This clonotype has a handful of counts. The rearrangement uses TRBV3-1 and TRBJ1-4; TRBD1 matches 8 bases. This CDR3 has 13 amino acids. The V gene end was trimmed by 7 bases and the J gene end by 8 bases; junction bases not matched to a gene: 6. The germline CDR1 and CDR2 sequences are LGHDT and YNNKEL (reference sequence). The CDR3 region is CASKIQGGEKLFF. The CDR3, as DNA: TGTGCCAGCAAGATACAGGGGGGGGAAAAACTGTTTTTT.

This rearrangement joins TRBV7-2 to TRBJ2-3, with a tentative D call TRBD2 (6 bases). In germline, CDR1 is SGHTA, CDR2 FQGNSA. There are 16 residues in the CDR3. V gave up 1 base and J gave up 3 bases, with 14 bases separating them. The CDR3 loop is CASSLGPGRRTDTQYF. In DNA, the CDR3 is TGTGCCAGCAGCTTAGGACCGGGGAGGAGGACAGATACGCAGTATTTT.

This clonotype showed up just a few times. J is TRBJ2-1 and V is TRBV9; 8 nucleotides line up with TRBD2. V shed 0 bases, J shed 6 bases, and the junction held 8 bases outside the gene matches. There are 16 residues in the CDR3. The V gene's germline CDR1 is SGDLS and CDR2 YYNGEE. DNA of the CDR3: TGTGCCAGCAGCGTAGCCCCCGGGGGGGCCGTCAATGAGCAGTTCTTC. Its translation is CASSVAPGGAVNEQFF. The variable domain in full, with the rest retrieved from reference TRBV9 and TRBJ2-1, is DSGVTQTPKHLITATGQRVTLRCSPRSGDLSVYWYQQSLDQGLQFLIQYYNGEERAKGNILERFSAQQFPDLHSELNLSSLELGDSALYFCASSVAPGGAVNEQFFGPGTRLTVL.

This rearrangement joins TRBV9 to TRBJ2-1; D is perhaps TRBD1 (6 bases). The V end was cut by 0 bases, the J end by 0 bases, with 10 bases between. Germline CDR1 reads SGDLS; CDR2 reads YYNGEE. The CDR3 consists of 16 residues. The chain's CDR3 is CASSVATGLSYNEQFF. CDR3 bases: TGTGCCAGCAGCGTAGCTACAGGGCTCTCCTACAATGAGCAGTTCTTC.

The chain has TRBV25-1 and TRBJ1-2; a weak D match, TRBD1 (5 bases). Germline lookup yields CDR1 MGHDK and CDR2 SYGVNS. V was shortened by 0 bases and J by 6 bases, with 11 bases between the two germline ends. This CDR3 contains 14 residues. DNA of the CDR3: TGTGCCAGCAGTGAATATGCAGGGAATAATGGCTACACCTTC. Its translation: CASSEYAGNNGYTF.

This clonotype was counted between two and nine times. V gene TRBV10-3 combines with J gene TRBJ1-2; tentatively, D is TRBD1 (5 bases). This CDR3 contains 14 residues. V shed 0 bases and J shed 8 bases, with 13 bases lying between them. The germline V gene encodes CDR1 ENHRY and CDR2 SYGVKD. The CDR3 is CAISESRGSSGYTF. The CDR3 DNA sequence: TGTGCCATCAGTGAGTCAAGGGGTTCTAGCGGCTACACCTTC.